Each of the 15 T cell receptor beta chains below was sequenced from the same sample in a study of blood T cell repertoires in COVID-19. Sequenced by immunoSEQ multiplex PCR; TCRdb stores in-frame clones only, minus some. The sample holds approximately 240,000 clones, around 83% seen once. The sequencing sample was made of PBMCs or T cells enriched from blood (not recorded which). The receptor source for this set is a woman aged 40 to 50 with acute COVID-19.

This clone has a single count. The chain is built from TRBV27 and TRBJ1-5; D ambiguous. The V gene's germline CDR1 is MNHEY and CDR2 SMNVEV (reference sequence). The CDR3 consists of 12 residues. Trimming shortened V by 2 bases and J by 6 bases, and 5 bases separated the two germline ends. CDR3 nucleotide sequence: TGTGCCAGCAGTTTAGCAGGTCAGCCCCAGCATTTT. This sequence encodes CASSLAGQPQHF.

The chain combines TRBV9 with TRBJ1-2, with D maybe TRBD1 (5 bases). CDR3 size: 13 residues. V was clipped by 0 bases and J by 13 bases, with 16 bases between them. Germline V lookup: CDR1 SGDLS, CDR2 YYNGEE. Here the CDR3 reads CASSVDLGTLSTF. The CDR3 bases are TGTGCCAGCAGCGTAGACCTCGGGACTCTGAGCACCTTC. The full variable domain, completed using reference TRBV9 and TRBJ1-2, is DSGVTQTPKHLITATGQRVTLRCSPRSGDLSVYWYQQSLDQGLQFLIQYYNGEERAKGNILERFSAQQFPDLHSELNLSSLELGDSALYFCASSVDLGTLSTFGSGTRLTVV.

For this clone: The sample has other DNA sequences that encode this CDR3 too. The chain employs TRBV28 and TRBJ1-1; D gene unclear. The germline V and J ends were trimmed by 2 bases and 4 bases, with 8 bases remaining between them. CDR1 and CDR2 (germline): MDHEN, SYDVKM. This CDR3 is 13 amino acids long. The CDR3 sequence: CASSLAGGTEAFF. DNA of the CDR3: TGTGCCAGCAGTTTAGCGGGTGGCACTGAAGCTTTCTTT.

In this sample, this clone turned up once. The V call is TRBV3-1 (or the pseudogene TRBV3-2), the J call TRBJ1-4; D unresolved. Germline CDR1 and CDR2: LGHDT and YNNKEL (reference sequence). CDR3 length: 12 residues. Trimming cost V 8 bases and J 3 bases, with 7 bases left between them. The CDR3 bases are TGTGCCAGCGCTAACCCTAATGAAAAACTGTTTTTT. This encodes CASANPNEKLFF.

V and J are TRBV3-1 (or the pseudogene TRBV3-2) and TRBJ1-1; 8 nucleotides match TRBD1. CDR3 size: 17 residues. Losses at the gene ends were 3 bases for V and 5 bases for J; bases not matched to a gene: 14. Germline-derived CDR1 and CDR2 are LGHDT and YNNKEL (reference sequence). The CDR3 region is CASSQRQGTPRGTEAFF. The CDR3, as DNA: TGTGCCAGCAGCCAGAGACAGGGGACCCCGAGAGGGACTGAAGCTTTCTTT.

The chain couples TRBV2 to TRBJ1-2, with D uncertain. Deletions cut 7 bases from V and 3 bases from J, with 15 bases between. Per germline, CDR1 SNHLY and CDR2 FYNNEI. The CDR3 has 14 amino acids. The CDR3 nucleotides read TGTGCCAGCAAAGAGGGCGCAGGATACTATGGCTACACCTTC. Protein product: CASKEGAGYYGYTF.

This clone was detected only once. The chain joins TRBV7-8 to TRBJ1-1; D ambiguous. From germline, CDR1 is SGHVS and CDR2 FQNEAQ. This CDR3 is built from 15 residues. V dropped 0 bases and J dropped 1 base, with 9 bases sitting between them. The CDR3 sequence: CASSLAYRENTEAFF. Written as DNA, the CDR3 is TGTGCCAGCAGCTTAGCGTACCGGGAGAACACTGAAGCTTTCTTT.

Written as DNA, the CDR3 is TGTGCCAGTAGCCCAGGAGGGGGCTTAGGGCACTATGGCTACACCTTC. It encodes CASSPGGGLGHYGYTF. This chain joins TRBV19 and TRBJ1-2, with 7 bases fitting TRBD1. V shed 6 bases, J shed 3 bases, and the junction held 13 bases outside the gene matches. Per germline, CDR1 LNHDA and CDR2 SQIVND (reference sequence). The CDR3 has 16 amino acids.

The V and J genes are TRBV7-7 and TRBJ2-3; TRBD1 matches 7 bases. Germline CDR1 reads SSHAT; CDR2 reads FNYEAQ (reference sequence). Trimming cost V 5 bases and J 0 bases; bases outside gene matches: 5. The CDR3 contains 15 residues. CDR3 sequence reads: CASSPTGASTDTQYF. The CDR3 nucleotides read TGTGCCAGCAGCCCTACAGGGGCGAGCACAGATACGCAGTATTTT.

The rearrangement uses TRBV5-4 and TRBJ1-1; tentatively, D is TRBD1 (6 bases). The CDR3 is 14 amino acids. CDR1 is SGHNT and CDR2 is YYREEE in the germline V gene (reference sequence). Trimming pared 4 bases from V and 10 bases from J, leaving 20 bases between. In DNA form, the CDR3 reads TGTGCCAGCAGCCCAACGGTACAGGGACAAGCAGCTTTCTTT. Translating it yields CASSPTVQGQAAFF.

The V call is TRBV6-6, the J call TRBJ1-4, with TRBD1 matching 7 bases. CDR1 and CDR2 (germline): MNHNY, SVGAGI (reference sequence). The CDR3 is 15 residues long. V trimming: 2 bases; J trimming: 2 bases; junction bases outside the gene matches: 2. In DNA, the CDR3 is TGTGCCAGCAGTTACACGACAGGGACTAATGAAAAACTGTTTTTT. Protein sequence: CASSYTTGTNEKLFF.

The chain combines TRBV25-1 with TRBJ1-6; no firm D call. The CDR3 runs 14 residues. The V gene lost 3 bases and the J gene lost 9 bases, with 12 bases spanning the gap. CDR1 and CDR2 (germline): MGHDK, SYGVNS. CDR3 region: CASSEEGPISPLHF. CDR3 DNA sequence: TGTGCCAGCAGTGAGGAGGGCCCTATTTCACCCCTCCACTTT.

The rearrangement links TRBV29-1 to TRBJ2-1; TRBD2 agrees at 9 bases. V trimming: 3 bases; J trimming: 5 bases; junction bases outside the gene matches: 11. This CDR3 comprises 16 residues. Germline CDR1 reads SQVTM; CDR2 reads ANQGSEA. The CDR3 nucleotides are TGCAGCGTTGAGTCCCTAGCGGGAAACCCTAACAATGAGCAGTTCTTC. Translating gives CSVESLAGNPNNEQFF.

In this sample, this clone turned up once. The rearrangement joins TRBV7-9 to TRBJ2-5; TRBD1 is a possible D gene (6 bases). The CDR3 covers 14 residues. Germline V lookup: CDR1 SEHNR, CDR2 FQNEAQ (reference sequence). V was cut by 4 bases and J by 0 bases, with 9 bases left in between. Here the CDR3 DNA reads TGTGCCAGCAGCTCCCAGGGGTACCAAGAGACCCAGTACTTC. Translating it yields CASSSQGYQETQYF.

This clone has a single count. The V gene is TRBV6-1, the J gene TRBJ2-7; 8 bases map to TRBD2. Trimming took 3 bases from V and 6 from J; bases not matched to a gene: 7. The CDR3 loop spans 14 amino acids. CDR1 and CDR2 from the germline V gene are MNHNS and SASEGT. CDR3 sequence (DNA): TGTGCCAGCAGTGAGTCGGGACTAGTTTCCGAGCAGTACTTC. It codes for CASSESGLVSEQYF.